One sample yielded the 25 T cell receptor beta chains listed below, sequenced in a study of T-cell memory formation after mild COVID-19. TCRdb fed the 5' RACE reads into MiXCR, producing one record per CDR3 protein. The sample lists some 48,000 distinct CDR3 sequences, 25% to 35% occurring once. Input material: PBMCs or a T cell subset sorted from them (not recorded which). All receptors come from a man aged 18-30 years who had mild COVID-19 (a few samples of this study predate the infection). Cell type and time point are not known.

In this sample, this clonotype turned up a few times. The V call is TRBV15, the J call TRBJ1-2; D is unclear. Germline V lookup: CDR1 LNHNV, CDR2 YYDKDF (reference sequence). The CDR3 runs 14 residues. Trimming removed 1 base at V and 4 bases at J, with 10 bases between. The CDR3 is CATSRVSLLYGYTF. Here the CDR3 DNA reads TGTGCCACCAGCAGAGTTAGTCTACTCTATGGCTACACCTTC.

The rearrangement links TRBV13 to TRBJ2-7; D tentatively fits TRBD1 or TRBD2 (5 bases each). The CDR3 loop spans 15 amino acids. Germline CDR1 PRHDT, CDR2 FYEKMQ (reference sequence). The V end was cut by 2 bases, the J end by 2 bases, with 13 bases between. The CDR3 reads CASSLITVGPYEQYF. Written as DNA, the CDR3 is TGTGCCAGCAGCTTAATCACAGTGGGACCCTACGAGCAGTACTTC.

The chain links TRBV6-6 to TRBJ2-1, with 7 bases matching TRBD1. V shed 2 bases and J 8 bases; nucleotides not matched to a gene: 12. Germline CDR1 MNHNY, CDR2 SVGAGI (reference sequence). This CDR3 region has 16 residues. The CDR3 nucleotides read TGTGCCAGCAGTTACCCCCCCGGGGACAGCGCTGATGAGCAGTTCTTC. Translation gives CASSYPPGDSADEQFF.

This clonotype came up a few times. The chain carries TRBV9 and TRBJ2-5, with TRBD1 matching 7 bases. V shed 3 bases, J shed 5 bases, and the junction held 7 bases outside the gene matches. Germline values: CDR1 SGDLS, CDR2 YYNGEE. The CDR3 is made up of 14 amino acids. CDR3 in DNA: TGTGCCAGCAGCGAGGTACCACAGGGGGAGACCCAGTACTTC. Its translation: CASSEVPQGETQYF.

In this sample, this clonotype turned up a few times. The chain joins TRBV11-3 to TRBJ2-3, with 8 bases matching TRBD2. The V gene's germline CDR1 is SGHNT and CDR2 YENEEA. V lost 5 bases to trimming and J lost 0 bases; unmatched junction nucleotides: 7. The CDR3 is 16 residues long. The CDR3 loop is CASSPRGDLSTDTQYF. CDR3 coding DNA: TGTGCCAGCAGCCCGCGGGGGGACCTTAGCACAGATACGCAGTATTTT.

The chain carries TRBV4-3 and TRBJ2-5; 10 bases align to TRBD2. Unmatched junction bases numbered 4, after V lost 0 bases and J lost 0 bases. The CDR3 is 17 amino acids. Looked up from germline, CDR1 is LGHNA and CDR2 is YSLEER. In nucleotides, the CDR3 is TGCGCCAGCAGCCAAGACGGACTAGCGGAAAACCAAGAGACCCAGTACTTC. It codes for CASSQDGLAENQETQYF.

This clonotype occurred a few times. This chain's CDR3 is CASSVATPGRGGYTF. The CDR3 coding sequence is TGTGCCAGCAGCGTAGCTACGCCGGGGCGCGGTGGCTACACCTTC. This chain links TRBV9 with TRBJ1-2, with D perhaps TRBD1 (5 bases). The CDR3 extends over 15 amino acids. Germline V CDR1 and CDR2: SGDLS, YYNGEE. Trimming pared 0 bases from V and 7 bases from J, leaving 16 bases between.

The chain employs TRBV4-3 and TRBJ1-1; D gene unclear. This CDR3 region has 16 residues. Germline V gene data show CDR1 as LGHNA and CDR2 as YSLEER. V shed 3 bases and J shed 1 base, with 15 bases lying between them. The CDR3 spells CASSQASDGRNTEAFF. The DNA of the CDR3 is TGCGCCAGCAGCCAGGCCTCGGACGGACGGAACACTGAAGCTTTCTTT.

The CDR3 DNA follows: TGCGCCAGCAGCATAACTAGCGGGGGGTCCGCAGATACGCAGTATTTT. Protein product: CASSITSGGSADTQYF. V is TRBV5-1 and J is TRBJ2-3; TRBD2 agrees at 12 bases. J gave up 4 bases and V 4 bases, and 7 bases lay outside the gene matches. The CDR3 has 16 amino acids. Germline V gives CDR1 SGHRS, CDR2 YFSETQ. The whole variable domain, filled in from reference TRBV5-1 and TRBJ2-3, reads KAGVTQTPRYLIKTRGQQVTLSCSPISGHRSVSWYQQTPGQGLQFLFEYFSETQRNKGNFPGRFSGRQFSNSRSEMNVSTLELGDSALYLCASSITSGGSADTQYFGPGTRLTVL.

V and J are TRBV13 and TRBJ2-5; D is possibly TRBD1 or TRBD2 (5 bases each). The V and J ends lost 6 bases and 5 bases respectively, with 16 bases between them. CDR1 and CDR2 from the germline V gene are PRHDT and FYEKMQ (reference sequence). The CDR3 loop spans 14 amino acids. The CDR3, as DNA: TGTGCCAGCAGTCGGGACCGCCTAGGGGAGACCCAGTACTTC. Protein: CASSRDRLGETQYF.

The V call is TRBV10-3, the J call TRBJ2-5; 9 bases map to TRBD1. The CDR3 has 14 amino acids. Germline V gene lookup returns CDR1 ENHRY and CDR2 SYGVKD. Trimming at V came to 2 bases and at J to 5 bases, leaving 3 bases not matched to a gene. In DNA form, the CDR3 reads TGTGCCATCAGTGAGGGGACAGGGCGTGAGACCCAGTACTTC. Its translation: CAISEGTGRETQYF.

This clonotype was seen more than once but under ten times. This sequence joins TRBV20-1 and TRBJ2-5; 9 bases are shared with TRBD2. Germline V gene lookup returns CDR1 DFQATT and CDR2 SNEGSKA (reference sequence). The CDR3 spans 15 residues. V lost 3 bases, J lost 0 bases, and 5 bases stayed unmatched. The CDR3 DNA reads TGCAGTGCTAGCAAAGCGGGGGGAAACCAAGAGACCCAGTACTTC. Amino acid sequence: CSASKAGGNQETQYF.

In this sample, this clonotype turned up many times. The chain has TRBV20-1 and TRBJ1-1, with D unclear. The CDR3 sequence is 12 residues long. V dropped 6 bases and J dropped 3 bases, with 11 bases sitting between them. Germline V gives CDR1 DFQATT, CDR2 SNEGSKA (reference sequence). The CDR3 protein is CSARPPDTEAFF. The CDR3 DNA is TGCAGTGCCCGCCCCCCAGACACTGAAGCTTTCTTT.

This clonotype was detected many times. The chain employs TRBV5-1 and TRBJ2-3; TRBD1 matches at 7 bases. V lost 4 bases to trimming and J lost 0 bases; unmatched junction nucleotides: 5. The germline gives CDR1 SGHRS, CDR2 YFSETQ. The CDR3 is 15 amino acids. In DNA, the CDR3 is TGCGCCAGCAGCATCGGGACAGTTAGCACAGATACGCAGTATTTT. Protein sequence: CASSIGTVSTDTQYF.

This clonotype was counted between two and nine times. This CDR3 reads CSALTDTQYF. CDR3 in DNA: TGCAGCGCCCTCACAGATACGCAGTATTTT. The chain carries TRBV29-1 and TRBJ2-3; D gene unclear. Trimming shortened V by 7 bases and J by 2 bases, and 4 bases separated the two germline ends. Germline CDR1 SQVTM, CDR2 ANQGSEA. CDR3 length: 10 residues.

The chain recombines TRBV9 with TRBJ2-3; 10 bases line up with TRBD1. Germline values: CDR1 SGDLS, CDR2 YYNGEE. The CDR3 has 15 residues. V was clipped by 0 bases and J by 4 bases; unmatched bases: 2. The CDR3 region has the DNA TGTGCCAGCAGCGTAGTTGGACAGGGGGCAGATACGCAGTATTTT. This codes for CASSVVGQGADTQYF. The full variable domain, its missing parts supplied by reference TRBV9 and TRBJ2-3, is DSGVTQTPKHLITATGQRVTLRCSPRSGDLSVYWYQQSLDQGLQFLIQYYNGEERAKGNILERFSAQQFPDLHSELNLSSLELGDSALYFCASSVVGQGADTQYFGPGTRLTVL.

There are a few counts of this clonotype. The rearrangement joins TRBV7-3 to TRBJ2-3, with D tentatively TRBD2 (6 bases). The V gene lost 5 bases and the J gene lost 2 bases, with 14 bases spanning the gap. Germline V gene sequence: CDR1 SGHTA, CDR2 FQGTGA. The CDR3 has 15 amino acids. DNA of the CDR3: TGTGCCAGCAGCCTTACTCTAGCGACCACAGATACGCAGTATTTT. It is translated as CASSLTLATTDTQYF.

This clonotype was detected only a few times. The chain carries TRBV7-9 and TRBJ2-7; TRBD2 aligns across 10 bases. With 0 bases clipped from V and 3 bases from J, the junction kept 5 bases outside the gene matches. Germline V CDR1 and CDR2: SEHNR, FQNEAQ (reference sequence). The CDR3 runs to 16 residues. The CDR3 coding sequence is TGTGCCAGCAGCTTAGCGCGACTAGCGGGCAACTACGAGCAGTACGTC. This translates into CASSLARLAGNYEQYV.

This clonotype has only a few counts. The chain is built from TRBV6-5 and TRBJ2-1, with D hard to call. The CDR3 has 12 amino acids. From germline, CDR1 is MNHEY and CDR2 SVGAGI. V was clipped by 5 bases and J by 4 bases, with 6 bases between them. As DNA, the CDR3 is TGTGCCAGCAGTGTAGGGTACAATGAGCAGTTCTTC. Translated, it gives CASSVGYNEQFF.

The chain links TRBV12-3 or TRBV12-4 to TRBJ2-5; either TRBD1 or TRBD2 may fit D (6 bases each). The CDR3 is 13 amino acids. Trimming took 8 bases from V and 5 from J, leaving 15 bases between them. This CDR3 reads CASGRGEGETQYF. The CDR3, as DNA: TGTGCCAGCGGTAGGGGGGAAGGGGAGACCCAGTACTTC.

V and J are TRBV4-1 and TRBJ2-1; no clear D. CDR1 is MGHRA, CDR2 YSYEKL, per germline. The CDR3 consists of 13 residues. Trimming removed 1 base at V and 8 bases at J, with 9 bases between. CDR3 loop: CASSQGGYYEQFF. The CDR3 DNA reads TGCGCCAGCAGCCAAGGAGGATACTATGAGCAGTTCTTC.

This rearrangement joins TRBV7-9 to TRBJ2-7, with D tentatively TRBD2 (6 bases). The V gene lost 8 bases and the J gene lost 5 bases, with 10 bases spanning the gap. Germline V gene lookup returns CDR1 SEHNR and CDR2 FQNEAQ (reference sequence). CDR3 length: 11 residues. CDR3 nucleotides: TGTGCCAGCCGGGGGATCGACGAGCAGTACTTC. Translating it yields CASRGIDEQYF.

J is TRBJ2-7 and V is TRBV5-4; TRBD1 aligns across 7 bases. Germline values: CDR1 SGHNT, CDR2 YYREEE (reference sequence). There are 13 residues in the CDR3. V gave up 4 bases and J gave up 3 bases; unmatched junction bases: 4. The DNA for the CDR3 is TGTGCCAGCAGCGCCGGGACAGTCTACGAGCAGTACTTC. The encoded protein is CASSAGTVYEQYF.

This chain joins TRBV7-9 and TRBJ2-7, with a tentative D call TRBD1 (6 bases). Germline assignment: CDR1 SEHNR and CDR2 FQNEAQ (reference sequence). The CDR3 totals 13 residues. Trimming removed 5 bases from V and 3 bases from J, with 11 bases in between. The CDR3 here is CASSGEGVYEQYV. As DNA, the CDR3 is TGTGCCAGCAGCGGAGAGGGGGTCTACGAGCAGTACGTC.

Only a few counts were recorded for this clonotype. The J gene is TRBJ2-5, the V gene TRBV6-6; 11 bases are a match to TRBD2. The CDR3 extends over 14 amino acids. The junction had 0 bases not matched to a gene; V was cut back by 3 bases and J by 3 bases. The germline V gene has CDR1 MNHNY and CDR2 SVGAGI (reference sequence). For the CDR3, the DNA is TGTGCCAGCAGTTATAGCGGGGGGGAAGAGACCCAGTACTTC. It specifies CASSYSGGEETQYF.